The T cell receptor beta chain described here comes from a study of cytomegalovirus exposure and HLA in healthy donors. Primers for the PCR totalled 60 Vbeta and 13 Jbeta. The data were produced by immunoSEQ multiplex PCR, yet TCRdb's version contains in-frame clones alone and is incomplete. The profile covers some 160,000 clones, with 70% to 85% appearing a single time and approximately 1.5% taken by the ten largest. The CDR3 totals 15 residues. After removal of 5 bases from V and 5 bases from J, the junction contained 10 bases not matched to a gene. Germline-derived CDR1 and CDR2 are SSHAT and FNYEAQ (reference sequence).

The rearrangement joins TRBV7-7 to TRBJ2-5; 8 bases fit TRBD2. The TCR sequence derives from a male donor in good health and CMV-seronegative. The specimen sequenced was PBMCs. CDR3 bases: TGTGCCAGCAGCCTCGGGGGGGGCCCGAGCGAGACCCAGTACTTC. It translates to CASSLGGGPSETQYF. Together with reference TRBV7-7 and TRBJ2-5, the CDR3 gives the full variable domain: GAGVSQSPRYKVTKRGQDVTLRCDPISSHATLYWYQQALGQGPEFLTYFNYEAQPDKSGLPSDRFSAERPEGSISTLTIQRTEQRDSAMYRCASSLGGGPSETQYFGPGTRLLVL.